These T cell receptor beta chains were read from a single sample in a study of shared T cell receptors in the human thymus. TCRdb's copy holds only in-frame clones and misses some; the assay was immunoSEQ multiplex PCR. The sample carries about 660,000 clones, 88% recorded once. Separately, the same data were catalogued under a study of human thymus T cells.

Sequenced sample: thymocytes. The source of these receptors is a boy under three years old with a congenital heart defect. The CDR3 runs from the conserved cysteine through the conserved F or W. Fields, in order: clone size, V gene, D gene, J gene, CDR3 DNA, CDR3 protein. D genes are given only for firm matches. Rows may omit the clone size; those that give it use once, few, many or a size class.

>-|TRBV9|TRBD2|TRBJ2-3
TGTGCCAGCAGCGCAGGGGTGGGGCGGGAGGGCGGCACAGATACGCAGTATTTT
CASSAGVGREGGTDTQYF
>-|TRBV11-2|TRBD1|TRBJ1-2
TGTGCCAGCAGCTCTCTCCTGACAGGGATCAACTATGGCTACACCTTC
CASSSLLTGINYGYTF
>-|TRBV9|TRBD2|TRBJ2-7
TGTGCCAGCAGCCCCTCACCCCTCGGGGGAGGGAGCTCCTACGAGCAGTACTTC
CASSPSPLGGGSSYEQYF
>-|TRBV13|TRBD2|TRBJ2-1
TGTGCCAGCAGCCCTCCCGGGACTAGCAGATCCTATGAGCAGTTCTTC
CASSPPGTSRSYEQFF
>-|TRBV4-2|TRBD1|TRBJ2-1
TGTGCCAGCAGCCACCGGGACAGGGACCACAATGAGCAGTTCTTC
CASSHRDRDHNEQFF
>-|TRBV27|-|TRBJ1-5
TGTGCCAGCAGTTTATTCCACACACCGGGTCAGCCCCAGCATTTT
CASSLFHTPGQPQHF
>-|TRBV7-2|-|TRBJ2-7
TGTGCCAGCAGCTTAGGCCCCGGGAGCTCCTACGAGCAGTACTTC
CASSLGPGSSYEQYF
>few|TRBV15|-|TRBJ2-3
TGTGCCACCAGCAGTCAGGGCCCAGATACGCAGTATTTT
CATSSQGPDTQYF
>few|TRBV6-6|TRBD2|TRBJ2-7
TGTGCCAGCAGTTACCCGACTAGCCGACAGTCCTACGAGCAGTACTTC
CASSYPTSRQSYEQYF
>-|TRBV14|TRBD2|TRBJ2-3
TGTGCCAGCAGCCAAGAGAAGCGGGAGGCGGCAGATACGCAGTATTTT
CASSQEKREAADTQYF
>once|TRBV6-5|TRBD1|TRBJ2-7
TGTGCCAGCAGTAACAGGGGGCGCACCACCTACGAGCAGTACTTC
CASSNRGRTTYEQYF
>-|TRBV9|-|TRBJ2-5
TGTGCCAGCAGCGTAGAGGAGGGTGGCTTAGAAGAGACCCAGTACTTC
CASSVEEGGLEETQYF
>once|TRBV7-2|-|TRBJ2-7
TGTGCCAGCAGCTCCTTCCCAGGAGGGGAAAGGGAGCAGTACTTC
CASSSFPGGEREQYF
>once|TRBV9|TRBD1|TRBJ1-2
TGTGCCAGCAGCGTAAAGTCGGGGACAGGGGCTAACTATGGCTACACCTTC
CASSVKSGTGANYGYTF
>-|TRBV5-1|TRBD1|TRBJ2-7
TGCGCCAGCAGCTCCGACGCGACAGGGGTTCACCTAGGGAGGCAGTACTTC
CASSSDATGVHLGRQYF
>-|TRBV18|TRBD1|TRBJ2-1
TGTGCCAGCTCACTAAGGGCAACCTCGACAGGGCGCAATGAGCAGTTCTTC
CASSLRATSTGRNEQFF
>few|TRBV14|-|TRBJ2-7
TGTGCCAGCAGCCAAGAACCCGGACAGCCCTACGAGCAGTACTTC
CASSQEPGQPYEQYF
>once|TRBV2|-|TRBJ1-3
TGTGCCAGCAGTGACGCGGCACGGAGGGGCACCATATATTTT
CASSDAARRGTIYF
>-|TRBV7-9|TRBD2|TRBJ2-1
TGTGCCAGCAGCTTAGTACCTAGCGGGATGTACAATGAGCAGTTCTTC
CASSLVPSGMYNEQFF
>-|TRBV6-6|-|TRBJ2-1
TGTGCCAGCAGTCTGGCAGACTACAATGAGCAGTTCTTC
CASSLADYNEQFF
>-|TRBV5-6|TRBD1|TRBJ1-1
TGTGCCAGCAGCTACCGGGACAGGGGGACTGAAGCTTTCTTT
CASSYRDRGTEAFF
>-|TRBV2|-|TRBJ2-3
TGTGCCAGCAGTGAAGGAGCGACTAGCACAGATACGCAGTATTTT
CASSEGATSTDTQYF
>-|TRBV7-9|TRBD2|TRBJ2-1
TGTGCCAGCATCACGGGACTAGCGGGAGTTTATGATGAGCAGTTCTTC
CASITGLAGVYDEQFF
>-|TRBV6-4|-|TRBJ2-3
TGTGCCAGCAGCCCCACCCTCGCAGTATCAGATACGCAGTATTTT
CASSPTLAVSDTQYF
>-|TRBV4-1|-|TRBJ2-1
TGCGCCAGCAGCCCGATGGCCGCCAATGAGCAGTTCTTC
CASSPMAANEQFF
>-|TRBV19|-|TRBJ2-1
TGTGCCAGTCGGCGGAGCTCCTACAATGAGCAGTTCTTC
CASRRSSYNEQFF
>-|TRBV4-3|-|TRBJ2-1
TGCGCCAGCAGCCAGACCCGACAGTCCTCCTACAATGAGCAGTTCTTC
CASSQTRQSSYNEQFF
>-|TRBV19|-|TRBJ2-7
TGTGCCAGCTCCCCAGGGGCTTCCTACGAGCAGTACTTC
CASSPGASYEQYF
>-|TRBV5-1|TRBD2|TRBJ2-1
TGCGCCAGCAGCTTTCGGACTAGCGTGAAACGAGATGAGCAGTTCTTC
CASSFRTSVKRDEQFF